This T cell receptor (beta chain) was captured in a study of T cell changes during pregnancy in multiple sclerosis (dated by TCRdb to between 2019 and 2020). About the investigation overall: The study looked at changes in the T cell repertoire across pregnancy in women with multiple sclerosis.

Concerning this clone itself: This receptor's antigen is unknown. Base-call qualities are not available, and no considerably larger clone is one nucleotide away.

Receptors were amplified or captured by the immunoSEQ multiplex PCR assay. TCRdb took this table from immuneACCESS and kept in-frame rearrangements with V and J called. Such tables lack part of the clones; where checked against another copy, unresolved V genes explain under half of the gap, and the rest is unexplained. Recorded for this sample are approximately 88,000 clones; about 94% of them occurred a single time. 2.2% of the sample belongs to the ten largest clones. The sequencing used peripheral blood, collected in the third trimester of pregnancy. The source is a female donor with multiple sclerosis, enrolled in a pregnancy study.

The CDR3 region reads CASSQGQGGAVEKLFF. DNA sequence: TGCGCCAGCAGCCAAGGTCAGGGGGGAGCAGTCGAAAAACTGTTTTTT. The chain joins TRBV4-1 to TRBJ1-4, with TRBD1 matching 7 junction bases. Sequences MGHRA (CDR1) and YSYEKL (CDR2) are obtained from the germline V gene. The CDR3, from cysteine to phenylalanine, totals 16 residues. The DNA shown is the 48-base CDR3, in frame from base 1. Compared with germline, V lacks 1 base and J lacks 8 bases; bases without a gene match: 10.